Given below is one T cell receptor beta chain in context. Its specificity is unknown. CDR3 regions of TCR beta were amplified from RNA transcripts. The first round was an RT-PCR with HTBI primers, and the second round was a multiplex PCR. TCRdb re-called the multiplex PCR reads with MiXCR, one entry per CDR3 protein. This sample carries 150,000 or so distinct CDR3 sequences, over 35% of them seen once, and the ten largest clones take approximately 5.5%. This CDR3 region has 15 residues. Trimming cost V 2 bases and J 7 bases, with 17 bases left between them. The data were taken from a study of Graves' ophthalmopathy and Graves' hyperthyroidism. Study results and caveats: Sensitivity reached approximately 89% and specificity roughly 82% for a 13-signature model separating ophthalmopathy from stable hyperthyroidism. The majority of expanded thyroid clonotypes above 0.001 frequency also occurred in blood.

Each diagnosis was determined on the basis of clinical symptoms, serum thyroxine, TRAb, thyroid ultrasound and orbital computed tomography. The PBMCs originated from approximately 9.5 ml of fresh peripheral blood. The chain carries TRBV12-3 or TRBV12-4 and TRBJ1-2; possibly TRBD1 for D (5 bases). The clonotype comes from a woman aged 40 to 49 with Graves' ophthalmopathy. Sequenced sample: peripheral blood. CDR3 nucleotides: TGTGCCAGCAGTTTAAGGGTAGGGCAGGGCCGTGGCTACACCTTC. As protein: CASSLRVGQGRGYTF.